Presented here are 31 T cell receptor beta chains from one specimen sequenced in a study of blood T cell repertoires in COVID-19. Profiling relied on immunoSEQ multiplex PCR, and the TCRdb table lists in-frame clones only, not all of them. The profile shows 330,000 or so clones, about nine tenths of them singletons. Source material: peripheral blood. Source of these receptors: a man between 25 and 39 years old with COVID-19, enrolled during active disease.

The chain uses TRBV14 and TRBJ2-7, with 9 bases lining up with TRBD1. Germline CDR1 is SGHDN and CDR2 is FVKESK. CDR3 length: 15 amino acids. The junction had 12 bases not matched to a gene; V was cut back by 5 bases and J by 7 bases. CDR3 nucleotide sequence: TGTGCCAGCAGCTTGTTATACAGGGGGCGGCGAGAGCAGTACTTC. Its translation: CASSLLYRGRREQYF.

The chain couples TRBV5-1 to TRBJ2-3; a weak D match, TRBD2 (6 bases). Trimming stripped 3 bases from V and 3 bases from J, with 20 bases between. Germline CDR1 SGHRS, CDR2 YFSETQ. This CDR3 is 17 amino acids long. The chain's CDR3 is CASSSSWVRDGTDTQYF. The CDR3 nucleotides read TGCGCCAGCAGCTCCTCATGGGTGCGGGACGGAACAGATACGCAGTATTTT.

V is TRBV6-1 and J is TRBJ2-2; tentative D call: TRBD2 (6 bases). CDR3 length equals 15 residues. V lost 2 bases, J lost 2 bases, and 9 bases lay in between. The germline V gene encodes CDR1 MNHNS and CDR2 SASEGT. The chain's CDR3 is CASSEPGENTGELFF. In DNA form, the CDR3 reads TGTGCCAGCAGTGAACCGGGAGAAAACACCGGGGAGCTGTTTTTT.

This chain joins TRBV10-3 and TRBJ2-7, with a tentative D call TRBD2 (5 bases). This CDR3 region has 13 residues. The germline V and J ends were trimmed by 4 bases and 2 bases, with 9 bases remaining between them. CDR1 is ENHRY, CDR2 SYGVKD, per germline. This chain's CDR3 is CAISGQRPYEQYF. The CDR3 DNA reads TGTGCCATCAGTGGCCAGCGGCCCTACGAGCAGTACTTC.

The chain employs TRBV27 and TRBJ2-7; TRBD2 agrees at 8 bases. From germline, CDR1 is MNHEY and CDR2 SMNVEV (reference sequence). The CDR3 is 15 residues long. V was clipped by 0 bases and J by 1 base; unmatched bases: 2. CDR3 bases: TGTGCCAGCAGTTTATCCGGGAGGGCGTCCTACGAGCAGTACTTC. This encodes CASSLSGRASYEQYF.

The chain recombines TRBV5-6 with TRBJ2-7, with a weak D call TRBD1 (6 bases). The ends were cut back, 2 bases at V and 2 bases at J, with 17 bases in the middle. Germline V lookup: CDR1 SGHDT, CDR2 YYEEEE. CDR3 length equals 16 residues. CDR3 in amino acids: CASSFHRATRTYEQYF. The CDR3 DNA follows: TGTGCCAGCAGCTTCCACAGGGCTACCAGAACCTACGAGCAGTACTTC. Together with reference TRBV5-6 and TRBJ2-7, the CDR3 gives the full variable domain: DAGVTQSPTHLIKTRGQQVTLRCSPKSGHDTVSWYQQALGQGPQFIFQYYEEEERQRGNFPDRFSGHQFPNYSSELNVNALLLGDSALYLCASSFHRATRTYEQYFGPGTRLTVT.

CDR3 DNA: TGTGCCAGCAGTTTCCCGGGGAACACTGAAGCTTTCTTT. Translated: CASSFPGNTEAFF. The V and J genes are TRBV6-5 and TRBJ1-1; D gene unclear. CDR3 length equals 13 residues. Between the trimmed V and J ends, which lost 4 bases and 1 base, there was a span of 7 bases. From germline, CDR1 is MNHEY and CDR2 SVGAGI.

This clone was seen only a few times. CDR3 in amino acids: CASDTGQGGSPLHF. In nucleotides, the CDR3 is TGTGCCAGCGATACTGGACAGGGAGGATCACCCCTCCACTTT. The chain combines TRBV11-2 with TRBJ1-6; 8 bases are shared with TRBD1. V lost 8 bases to trimming and J lost 10 bases; unmatched junction nucleotides: 10. This CDR3 spans 14 amino acids. Germline V gene lookup returns CDR1 SGHAT and CDR2 FQNNGV.

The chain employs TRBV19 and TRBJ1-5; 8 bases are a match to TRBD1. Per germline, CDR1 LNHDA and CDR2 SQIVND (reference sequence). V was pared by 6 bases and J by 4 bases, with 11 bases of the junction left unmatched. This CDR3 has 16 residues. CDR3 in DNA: TGTGCCAGTAGGGAGCGAGACAGGGGAAAGAATCAGCCCCAGCATTTT. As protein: CASRERDRGKNQPQHF.

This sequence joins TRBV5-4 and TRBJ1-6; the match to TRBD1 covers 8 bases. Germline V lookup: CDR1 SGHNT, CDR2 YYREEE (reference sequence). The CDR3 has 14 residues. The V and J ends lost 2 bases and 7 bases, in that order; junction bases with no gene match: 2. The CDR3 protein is CASSFRGRNSPLHF. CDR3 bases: TGTGCCAGCAGCTTCAGGGGGCGGAATTCACCCCTCCACTTT.

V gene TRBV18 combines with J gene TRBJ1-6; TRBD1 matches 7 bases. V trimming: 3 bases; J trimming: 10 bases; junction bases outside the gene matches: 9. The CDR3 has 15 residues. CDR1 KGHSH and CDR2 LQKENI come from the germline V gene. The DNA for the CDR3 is TGTGCCAGCTCACCCCCTCAGGGGGAAAGATCACCCCTCCACTTT. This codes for CASSPPQGERSPLHF.

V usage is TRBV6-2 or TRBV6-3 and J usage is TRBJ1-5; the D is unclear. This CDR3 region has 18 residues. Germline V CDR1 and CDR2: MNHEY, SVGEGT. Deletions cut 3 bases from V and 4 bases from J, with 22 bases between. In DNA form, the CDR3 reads TGTGCCAGCAGTTATTTAGGTATCGGGAGGTTTCCGAATCAGCCCCAGCATTTT. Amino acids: CASSYLGIGRFPNQPQHF.

CDR3 DNA: TGTGCCAGCAGCCACCGGGACAGGGGCGGTCAGTACTTC. Translating gives CASSHRDRGGQYF. V gene TRBV3-1 (or the pseudogene TRBV3-2) combines with J gene TRBJ2-7, with TRBD1 matching 10 bases. Germline CDR1 and CDR2: LGHDT and YNNKEL (reference sequence). The V segment lost 3 bases and the J segment 10 bases; nucleotides outside the gene matches: 6. The CDR3 length is 13 residues.

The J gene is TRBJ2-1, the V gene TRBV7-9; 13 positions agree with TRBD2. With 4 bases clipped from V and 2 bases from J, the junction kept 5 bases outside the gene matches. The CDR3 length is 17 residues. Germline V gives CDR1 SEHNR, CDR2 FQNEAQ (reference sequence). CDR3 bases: TGTGCCAGCAGCTCCCTGGGACTAGCGGGAACCTACAATGAGCAGTTCTTC. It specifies CASSSLGLAGTYNEQFF.

CDR3 loop: CASSLDLSYGYTF. Written as DNA, the CDR3 is TGTGCCAGCAGCTTAGACCTGAGCTATGGCTACACCTTC. The chain employs TRBV11-2 and TRBJ1-2; D uncertain. Germline CDR1 is SGHAT and CDR2 is FQNNGV. This CDR3 region has 13 residues. V lost 0 bases and J 4 bases, leaving 6 bases between the germline ends.

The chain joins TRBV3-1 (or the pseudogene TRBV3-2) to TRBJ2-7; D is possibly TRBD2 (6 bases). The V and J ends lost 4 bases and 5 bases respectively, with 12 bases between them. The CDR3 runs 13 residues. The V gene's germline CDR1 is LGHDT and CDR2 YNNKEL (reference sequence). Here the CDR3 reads CASSPRRGNEQYF. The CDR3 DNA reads TGTGCCAGCAGCCCCCGTCGGGGGAACGAGCAGTACTTC.

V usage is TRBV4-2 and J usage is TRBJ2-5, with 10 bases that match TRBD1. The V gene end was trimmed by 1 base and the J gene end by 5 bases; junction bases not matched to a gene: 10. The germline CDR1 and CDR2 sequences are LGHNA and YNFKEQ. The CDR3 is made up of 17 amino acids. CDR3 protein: CASSQATGTGAMETQYF. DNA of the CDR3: TGTGCCAGCAGCCAAGCTACCGGGACAGGGGCAATGGAGACCCAGTACTTC.

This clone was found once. In nucleotides, the CDR3 is TGTGCCAGCAGCATTAGACAGGGAAGCAATGAGCAGTTCTTC. It encodes CASSIRQGSNEQFF. The rearrangement links TRBV7-3 to TRBJ2-1; 7 bases fit TRBD1. The V and J ends lost 5 bases and 6 bases, in that order; junction bases with no gene match: 7. In germline, CDR1 is SGHTA, CDR2 FQGTGA. CDR3 length: 14 residues.

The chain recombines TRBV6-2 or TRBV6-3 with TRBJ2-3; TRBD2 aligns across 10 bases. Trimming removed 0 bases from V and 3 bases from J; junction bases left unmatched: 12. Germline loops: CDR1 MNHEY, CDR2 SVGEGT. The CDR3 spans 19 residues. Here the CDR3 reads CASSYSGIAGGSGTDTQYF. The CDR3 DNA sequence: TGTGCCAGCAGTTACTCGGGTATAGCGGGGGGCTCGGGTACAGATACGCAGTATTTT.

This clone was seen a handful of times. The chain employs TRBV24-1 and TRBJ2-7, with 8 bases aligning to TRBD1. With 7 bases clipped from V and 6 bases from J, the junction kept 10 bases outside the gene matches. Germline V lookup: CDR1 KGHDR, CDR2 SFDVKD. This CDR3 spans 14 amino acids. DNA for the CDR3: TGTGCCACCAGGGAAGGACAGGGCAGCCTCGAGCAGTACTTC. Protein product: CATREGQGSLEQYF.

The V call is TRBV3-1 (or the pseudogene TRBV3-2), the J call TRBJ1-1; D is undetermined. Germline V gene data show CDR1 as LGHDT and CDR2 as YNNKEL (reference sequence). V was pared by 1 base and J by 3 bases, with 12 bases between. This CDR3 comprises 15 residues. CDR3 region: CASSQVTGWDTEAFF. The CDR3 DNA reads TGTGCCAGCAGCCAAGTGACGGGGTGGGACACTGAAGCTTTCTTT.

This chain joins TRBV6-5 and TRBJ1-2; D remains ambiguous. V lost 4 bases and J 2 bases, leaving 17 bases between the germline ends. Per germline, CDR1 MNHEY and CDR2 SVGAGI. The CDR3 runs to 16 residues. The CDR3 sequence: CASSSPGIRTNYGYTF. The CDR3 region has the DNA TGTGCCAGCAGTTCCCCGGGAATCCGGACGAACTATGGCTACACCTTC.

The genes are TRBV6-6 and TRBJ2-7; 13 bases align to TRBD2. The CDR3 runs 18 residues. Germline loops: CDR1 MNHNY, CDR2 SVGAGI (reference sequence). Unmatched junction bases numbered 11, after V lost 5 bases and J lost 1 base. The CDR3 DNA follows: TGTGCCAGCAGTCCTAGGACTAGCGGGAGCCCACGATCCTACGAGCAGTACTTC. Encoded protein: CASSPRTSGSPRSYEQYF.

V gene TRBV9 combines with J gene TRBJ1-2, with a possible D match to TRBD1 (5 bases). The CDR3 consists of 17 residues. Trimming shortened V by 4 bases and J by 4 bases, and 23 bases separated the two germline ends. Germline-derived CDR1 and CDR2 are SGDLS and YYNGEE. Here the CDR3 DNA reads TGTGCCAGCAGCCCTCAATGGGGGAGGGTCTATGGCTATGGCTACACCTTC. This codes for CASSPQWGRVYGYGYTF. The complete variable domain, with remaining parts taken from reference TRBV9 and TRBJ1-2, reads DSGVTQTPKHLITATGQRVTLRCSPRSGDLSVYWYQQSLDQGLQFLIQYYNGEERAKGNILERFSAQQFPDLHSELNLSSLELGDSALYFCASSPQWGRVYGYGYTFGSGTRLTVV.

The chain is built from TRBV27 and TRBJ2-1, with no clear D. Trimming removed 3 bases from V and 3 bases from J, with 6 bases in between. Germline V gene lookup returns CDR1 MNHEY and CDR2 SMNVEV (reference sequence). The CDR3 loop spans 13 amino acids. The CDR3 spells CASSFGLYNEQFF. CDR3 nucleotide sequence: TGTGCCAGCAGTTTTGGCCTCTACAATGAGCAGTTCTTC.

CDR3 coding DNA: TGTGCCAGCAGCTTCGAGCCTAGCACAGATACGCAGTATTTT. As protein: CASSFEPSTDTQYF. The chain employs TRBV7-2 and TRBJ2-3; no clear D. Trimming stripped 3 bases from V and 0 bases from J, with 7 bases between. This CDR3 has 14 residues. CDR1 and CDR2 from the germline V gene are SGHTA and FQGNSA.

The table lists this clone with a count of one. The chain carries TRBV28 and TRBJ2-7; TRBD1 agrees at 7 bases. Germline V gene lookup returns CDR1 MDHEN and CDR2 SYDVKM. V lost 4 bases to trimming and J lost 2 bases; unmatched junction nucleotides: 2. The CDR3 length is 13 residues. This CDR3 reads CASSYRGTYEQYF. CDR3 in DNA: TGTGCCAGCAGTTACAGGGGAACCTACGAGCAGTACTTC.

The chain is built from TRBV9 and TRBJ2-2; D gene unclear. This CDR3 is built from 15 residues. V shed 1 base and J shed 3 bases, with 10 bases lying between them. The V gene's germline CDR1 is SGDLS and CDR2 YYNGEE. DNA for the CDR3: TGTGCCAGCAGCGTAAGCATACCCGACACCGGGGAGCTGTTTTTT. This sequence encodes CASSVSIPDTGELFF.

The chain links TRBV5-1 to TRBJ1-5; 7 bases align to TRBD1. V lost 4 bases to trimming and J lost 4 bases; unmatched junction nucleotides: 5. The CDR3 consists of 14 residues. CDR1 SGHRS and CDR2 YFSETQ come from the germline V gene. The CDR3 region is CASSEGTANQPQHF. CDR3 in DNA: TGCGCCAGCAGCGAAGGGACAGCGAATCAGCCCCAGCATTTT.

In DNA, the CDR3 is TGTGCCAGCAGCTTAGTCGGTATTAGCGGGGGAACAGATACGCAGTATTTT. It specifies CASSLVGISGGTDTQYF. V and J are TRBV7-6 and TRBJ2-3; 9 bases line up with TRBD2. Germline trimming cut 1 base from V and 3 bases from J; bases unmatched to any gene: 8. CDR1 is SGHVS and CDR2 is FNYEAQ in the germline V gene. CDR3 length equals 17 residues.

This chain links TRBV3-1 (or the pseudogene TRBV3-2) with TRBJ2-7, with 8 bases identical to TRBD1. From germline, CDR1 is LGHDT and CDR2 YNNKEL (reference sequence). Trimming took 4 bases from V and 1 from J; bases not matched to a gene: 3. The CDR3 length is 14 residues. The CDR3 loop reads CASSRDRISYEQYF. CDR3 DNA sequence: TGTGCCAGCAGCCGGGACAGGATTTCCTACGAGCAGTACTTC.